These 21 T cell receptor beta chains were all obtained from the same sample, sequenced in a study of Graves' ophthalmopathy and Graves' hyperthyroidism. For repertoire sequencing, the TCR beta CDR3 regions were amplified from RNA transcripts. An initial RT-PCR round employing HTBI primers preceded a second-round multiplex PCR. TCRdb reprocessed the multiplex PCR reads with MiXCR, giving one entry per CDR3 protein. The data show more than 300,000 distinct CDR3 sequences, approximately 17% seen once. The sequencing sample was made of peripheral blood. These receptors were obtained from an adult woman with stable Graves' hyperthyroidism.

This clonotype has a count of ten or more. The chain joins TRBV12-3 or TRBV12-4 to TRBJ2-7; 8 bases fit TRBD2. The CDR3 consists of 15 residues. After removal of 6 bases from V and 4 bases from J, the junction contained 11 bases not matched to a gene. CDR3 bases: TGTGCCAGCAGCCCCGGGGGGGGCCGCGATTACGAGCAGTACTTC. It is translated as CASSPGGGRDYEQYF.

CDR3 protein: CASSPSGTSGSETQYF. The DNA for the CDR3 is TGTGCCAGCAGCCCCTCCGGGACTAGCGGGAGTGAGACCCAGTACTTC. The rearrangement uses TRBV13 and TRBJ2-5; 14 nucleotides line up with TRBD2. CDR1 is PRHDT and CDR2 is FYEKMQ in the germline V gene (reference sequence). V lost 5 bases, J lost 5 bases, and 7 bases stayed unmatched. The CDR3 extends over 16 amino acids.

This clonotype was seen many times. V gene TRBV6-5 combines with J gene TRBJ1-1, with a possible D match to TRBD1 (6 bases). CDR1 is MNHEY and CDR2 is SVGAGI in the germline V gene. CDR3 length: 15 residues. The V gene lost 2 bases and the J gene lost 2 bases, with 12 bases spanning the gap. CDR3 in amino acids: CASSYAGAENTEAFF. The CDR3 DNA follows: TGTGCCAGCAGTTACGCGGGGGCGGAAAACACTGAAGCTTTCTTT.

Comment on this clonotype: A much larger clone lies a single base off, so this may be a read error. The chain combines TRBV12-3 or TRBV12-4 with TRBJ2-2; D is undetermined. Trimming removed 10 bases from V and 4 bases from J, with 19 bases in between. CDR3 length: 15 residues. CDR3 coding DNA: TGTGCCATCCGAGGACCGGTAACGAGCACCGGGGAGCTGTTTTTT. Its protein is CAIRGPVTSTGELFF.

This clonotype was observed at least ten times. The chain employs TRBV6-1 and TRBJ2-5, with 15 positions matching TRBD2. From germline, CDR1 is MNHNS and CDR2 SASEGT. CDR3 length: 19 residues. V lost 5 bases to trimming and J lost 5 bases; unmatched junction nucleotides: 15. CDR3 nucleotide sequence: TGTGCCAGCAGTCAAGATAGCGGGACTAGCGGGAGGAGCTGGGAGACCCAGTACTTC. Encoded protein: CASSQDSGTSGRSWETQYF.

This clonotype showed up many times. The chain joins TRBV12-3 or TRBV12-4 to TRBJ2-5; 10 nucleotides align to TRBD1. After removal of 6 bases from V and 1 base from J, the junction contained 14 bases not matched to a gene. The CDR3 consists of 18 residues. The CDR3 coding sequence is TGTGCCAGCAGCTACACGCCGGGACAGGGGTTCCTCCAAGAGACCCAGTACTTC. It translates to CASSYTPGQGFLQETQYF.

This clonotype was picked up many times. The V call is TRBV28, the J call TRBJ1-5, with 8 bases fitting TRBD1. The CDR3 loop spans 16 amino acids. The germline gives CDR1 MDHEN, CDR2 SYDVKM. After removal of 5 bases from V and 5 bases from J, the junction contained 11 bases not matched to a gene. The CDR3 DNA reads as TGTGCCAGCAGTAATTCAGGGGGCAGGCTTCATCAGCCCCAGCATTTT. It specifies CASSNSGGRLHQPQHF.

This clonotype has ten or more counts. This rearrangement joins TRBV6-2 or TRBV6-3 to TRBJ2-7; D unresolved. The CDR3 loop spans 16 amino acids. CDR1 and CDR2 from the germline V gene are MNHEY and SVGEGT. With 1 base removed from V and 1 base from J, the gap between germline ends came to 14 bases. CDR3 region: CASSYFTRTGSYEQYF. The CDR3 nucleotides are TGTGCCAGCAGTTACTTCACCAGGACCGGGTCCTACGAGCAGTACTTC.

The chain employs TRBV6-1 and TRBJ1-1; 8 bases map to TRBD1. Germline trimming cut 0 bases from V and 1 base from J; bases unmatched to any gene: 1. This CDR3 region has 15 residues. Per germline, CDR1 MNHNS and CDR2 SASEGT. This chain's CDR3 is CASSEATGANTEAFF. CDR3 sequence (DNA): TGTGCCAGCAGTGAAGCGACAGGGGCGAACACTGAAGCTTTCTTT.

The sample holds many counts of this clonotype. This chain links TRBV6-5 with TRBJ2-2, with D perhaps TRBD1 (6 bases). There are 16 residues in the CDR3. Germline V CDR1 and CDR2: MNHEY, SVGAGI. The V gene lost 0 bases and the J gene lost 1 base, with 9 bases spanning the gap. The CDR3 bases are TGTGCCAGCAGTTACTCCTGGGGGCGGAACACCGGGGAGCTGTTTTTT. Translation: CASSYSWGRNTGELFF.

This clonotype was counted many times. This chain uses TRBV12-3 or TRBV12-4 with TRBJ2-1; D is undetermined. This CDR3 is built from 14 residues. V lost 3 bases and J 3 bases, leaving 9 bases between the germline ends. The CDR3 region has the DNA TGTGCCAGCAGTTTCGGTCAGTTCTACAATGAGCAGTTCTTC. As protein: CASSFGQFYNEQFF.

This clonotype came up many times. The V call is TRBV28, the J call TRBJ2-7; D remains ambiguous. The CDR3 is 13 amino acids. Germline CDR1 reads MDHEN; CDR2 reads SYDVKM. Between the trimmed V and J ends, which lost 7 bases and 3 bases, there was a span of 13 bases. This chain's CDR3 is CASNRNSNYEQYF. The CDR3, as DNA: TGTGCCAGCAACCGAAACTCGAACTACGAGCAGTACTTC.

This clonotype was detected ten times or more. The CDR3 protein is CAISGFPAGNTIYF. CDR3 nucleotide sequence: TGTGCCATCAGTGGTTTTCCGGCTGGAAACACCATATATTTT. The chain recombines TRBV10-3 with TRBJ1-3; D not certain. CDR3 size: 14 residues. Germline-derived CDR1 and CDR2 are ENHRY and SYGVKD. The V end was cut by 4 bases, the J end by 2 bases, with 9 bases between.

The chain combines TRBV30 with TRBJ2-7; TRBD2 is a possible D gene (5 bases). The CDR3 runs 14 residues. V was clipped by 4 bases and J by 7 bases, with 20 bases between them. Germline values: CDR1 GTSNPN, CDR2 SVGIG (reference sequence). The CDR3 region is CAWIAGLGLGEQYF. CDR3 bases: TGTGCCTGGATTGCGGGCCTAGGGCTGGGGGAGCAGTACTTC.

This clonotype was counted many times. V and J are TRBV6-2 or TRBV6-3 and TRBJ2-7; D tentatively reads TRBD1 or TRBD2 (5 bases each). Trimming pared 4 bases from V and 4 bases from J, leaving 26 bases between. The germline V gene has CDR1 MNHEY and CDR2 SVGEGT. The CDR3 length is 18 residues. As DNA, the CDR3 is TGTGCCAGCAGTTCTGGTGCCCTCCGGGACGGATTCCCTTACGAGCAGTACTTC. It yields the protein CASSSGALRDGFPYEQYF.

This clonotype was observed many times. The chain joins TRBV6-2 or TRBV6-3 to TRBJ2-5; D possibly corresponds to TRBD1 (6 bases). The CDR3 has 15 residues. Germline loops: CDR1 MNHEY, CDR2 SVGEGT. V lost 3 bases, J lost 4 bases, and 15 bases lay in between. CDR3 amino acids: CASSYGAGDRETQYF. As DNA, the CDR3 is TGTGCCAGCAGTTATGGGGCAGGGGATCGAGAGACCCAGTACTTC.

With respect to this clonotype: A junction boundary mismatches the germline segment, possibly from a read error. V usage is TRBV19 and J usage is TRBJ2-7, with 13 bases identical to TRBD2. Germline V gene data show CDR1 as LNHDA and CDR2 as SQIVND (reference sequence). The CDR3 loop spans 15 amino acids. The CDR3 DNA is TGTCCCAGTAGTAGAGGACTAGCGGGAGCCTACGAGCAGTACTTC. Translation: CPSSRGLAGAYEQYF.

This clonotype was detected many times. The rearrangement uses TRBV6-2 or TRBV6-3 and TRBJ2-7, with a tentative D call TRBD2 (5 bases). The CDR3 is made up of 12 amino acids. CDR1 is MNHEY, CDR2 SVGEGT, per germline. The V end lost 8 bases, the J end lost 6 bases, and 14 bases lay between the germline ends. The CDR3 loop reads CASASGPREQYF. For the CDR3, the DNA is TGTGCCAGCGCAAGCGGCCCCCGCGAGCAGTACTTC.

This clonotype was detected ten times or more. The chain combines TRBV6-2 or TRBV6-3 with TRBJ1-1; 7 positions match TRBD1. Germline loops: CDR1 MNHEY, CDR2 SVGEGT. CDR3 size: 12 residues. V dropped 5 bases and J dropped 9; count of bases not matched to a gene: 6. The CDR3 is CASSNRQGKAFF. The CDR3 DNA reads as TGTGCCAGCAGTAACCGACAGGGTAAAGCTTTCTTT.

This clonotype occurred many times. This CDR3 is CASSSGTGGSRSGYTF. DNA for the CDR3: TGTGCCAGCAGTTCCGGGACAGGGGGCTCCCGCAGTGGCTACACCTTC. The chain carries TRBV28 and TRBJ1-2, with 12 bases lining up with TRBD1. CDR3 size: 16 residues. The V and J ends lost 4 bases and 7 bases, in that order; junction bases with no gene match: 10. The germline gives CDR1 MDHEN, CDR2 SYDVKM.

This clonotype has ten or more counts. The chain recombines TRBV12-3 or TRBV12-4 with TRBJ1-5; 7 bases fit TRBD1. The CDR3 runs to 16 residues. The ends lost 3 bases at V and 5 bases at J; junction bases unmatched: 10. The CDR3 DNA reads TGTGCCAGCAGTTTCTCGGACAGGCCACCAGATCAGCCCCAGCATTTT. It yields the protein CASSFSDRPPDQPQHF.